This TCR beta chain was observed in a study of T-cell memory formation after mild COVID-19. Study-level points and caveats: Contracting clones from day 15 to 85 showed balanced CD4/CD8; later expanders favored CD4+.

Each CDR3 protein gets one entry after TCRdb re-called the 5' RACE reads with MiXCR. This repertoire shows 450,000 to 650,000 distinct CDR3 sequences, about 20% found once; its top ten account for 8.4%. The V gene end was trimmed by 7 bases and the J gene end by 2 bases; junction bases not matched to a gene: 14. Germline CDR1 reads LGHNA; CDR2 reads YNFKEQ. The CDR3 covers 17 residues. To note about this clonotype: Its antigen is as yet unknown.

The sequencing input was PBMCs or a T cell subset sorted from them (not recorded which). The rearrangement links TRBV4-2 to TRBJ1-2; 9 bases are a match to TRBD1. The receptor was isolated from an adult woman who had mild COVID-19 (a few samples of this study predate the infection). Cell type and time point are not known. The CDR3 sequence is CASNPEPTGGRNYGYTF. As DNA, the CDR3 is TGTGCCAGCAACCCTGAACCCACAGGGGGCAGAAACTATGGCTACACCTTC.